This TCR beta chain is drawn from a study of post-analysis software for immune sequencing data. At the level of the study: Relapsing-remitting, secondary progressive and progressive-relapsing multiple sclerosis were all included among the disease courses.

On this clonotype: No antigen is known for it.

Researchers reported that TCR beta cDNA libraries carried unique molecular identifiers. TCRdb reprocessed the PCR reads via MiXCR and lists one record per CDR3 protein. The sample lists roughly 870,000 distinct CDR3 sequences; 53% were seen once. The CDR3 covers 18 residues. Germline V gives CDR1 SGHVS, CDR2 FQNEAQ. V trimming: 3 bases; J trimming: 1 base; junction bases outside the gene matches: 7. General study results and limits: About five TRBV segments occurring more often in patients than controls included TRBV5-6, TRBV5-1 and TRBV20-1. Significantly lower normalized Chao1 diversity was seen in multiple sclerosis patients than in controls. Samples prepared in the same batch strongly co-clustered by F measure.

This receptor was taken from a girl aged 5 to 17 with multiple sclerosis. V usage is TRBV7-8 and J usage is TRBJ2-4; 12 bases line up with TRBD2. Material: blood. CDR3 sequence: CASSFWTSGTVAKNIQYF. The DNA of the CDR3 is TGTGCCAGCAGCTTCTGGACTAGCGGGACCGTGGCCAAAAACATTCAGTACTTC.